A single sample gave rise to the 31 T cell receptor beta chains below, sequenced in a study of cytomegalovirus exposure and HLA in healthy donors. 60 Vbeta and 13 Jbeta primers were used in PCR. Only in-frame clones appear in the TCRdb table, and some are missing; sequencing was by immunoSEQ multiplex PCR. Of about 110,000 clones listed, about 81% are singletons. Material for sequencing was PBMCs. Receptors were obtained from a male donor in good health and CMV-seropositive.

Concerning this clone: The CDR3 carries no conserved terminal phenylalanine or tryptophan, so it likely arises from a read error. The limits of the CDR3 on the DNA are not certain, so only TCRdb's listed CDR3 is given. The chain couples TRBV27 to TRBJ2-7; no DNA check was done on the table's D call, TRBD2. The CDR3 contains 16 residues when both ends are counted. CDR1 is MNHEY and CDR2 is SMNVEV in the germline V gene (reference sequence). This chain's CDR3 is CASSPPTSVAPTSSHI.

This clone has just a few counts. V gene TRBV2 combines with J gene TRBJ1-5; D is ambiguous. Looked up from germline, CDR1 is SNHLY and CDR2 is FYNNEI. The CDR3 contains 14 residues. Trimming pared 3 bases from V and 0 bases from J, leaving 6 bases between. CDR3 region: CASSDSYSNQPQHF. The DNA for the CDR3 is TGTGCCAGCAGTGACAGTTATAGCAATCAGCCCCAGCATTTT.

V gene TRBV27 combines with J gene TRBJ2-7, with 8 nucleotides matching TRBD1. J gave up 1 base and V 3 bases, and 5 bases lay outside the gene matches. In germline, CDR1 is MNHEY, CDR2 SMNVEV (reference sequence). This CDR3 spans 15 amino acids. The CDR3 bases are TGTGCCAGCAGTTTGACAGGGGCCTTATCCTACGAGCAGTACTTC. It is translated as CASSLTGALSYEQYF.

The rearrangement uses TRBV11-3 and TRBJ2-2; possibly TRBD1 for D (6 bases). V lost 1 base to trimming and J lost 0 bases, with 6 bases between them. The CDR3 has 15 residues. CDR1 and CDR2 from the germline V gene are SGHNT and YENEEA. CDR3 amino acids: CASSLGDTNTGELFF. CDR3 bases: TGTGCCAGCAGCTTAGGGGACACGAACACCGGGGAGCTGTTTTTT.

The chain couples TRBV27 to TRBJ1-4; D not resolved. This CDR3 is 14 amino acids long. V lost 6 bases and J 10 bases, leaving 18 bases between the germline ends. Germline CDR1 and CDR2: MNHEY and SMNVEV (reference sequence). The CDR3 reads CASRNGYGEGKLFF. CDR3 nucleotide sequence: TGTGCCAGCAGAAACGGGTACGGTGAGGGAAAACTGTTTTTT. Full variable domain (outside the CDR3, taken from reference TRBV27 and TRBJ1-4): EAQVTQNPRYLITVTGKKLTVTCSQNMNHEYMSWYRQDPGLGLRQIYYSMNVEVTDKGDVPEGYKVSRKEKRNFPLILESPSPNQTSLYFCASRNGYGEGKLFFGSGTQLSVL.

This clone was picked up a small number of times. The chain is built from TRBV7-3 and TRBJ2-3; D might be TRBD2 (7 bases). The CDR3 contains 16 residues. Germline CDR1 reads SGHTA; CDR2 reads FQGTGA. V dropped 2 bases and J dropped 6 bases, with 18 bases sitting between them. CDR3 amino acids: CASSLVSWGGRDTQYF. CDR3 nucleotide sequence: TGTGCCAGCAGCTTAGTCTCGTGGGGGGGCCGTGATACGCAGTATTTT.

This chain connects TRBV5-4 to TRBJ2-3, with 10 nucleotides matching TRBD2. The germline gives CDR1 SGHNT, CDR2 YYREEE (reference sequence). V gave up 4 bases and J gave up 2 bases; unmatched junction bases: 4. CDR3 length equals 15 residues. The CDR3 region is CASSISGRYTDTQYF. The CDR3 DNA follows: TGTGCCAGCAGCATTAGCGGGAGGTACACAGATACGCAGTATTTT.

The chain joins TRBV18 to TRBJ2-7; D unresolved. The CDR3 has 15 residues. Germline V gives CDR1 KGHSH, CDR2 LQKENI. Trimming shortened V by 3 bases and J by 2 bases, and 14 bases separated the two germline ends. The CDR3 nucleotides read TGTGCCAGCTCACCTGAATTCAATCCAGCCTACGAGCAGTACTTC. Residues: CASSPEFNPAYEQYF.

The gene calls are TRBV7-9 and TRBJ2-1, with 7 bases matching TRBD1. This CDR3 contains 15 residues. V dropped 5 bases and J dropped 6; count of bases not matched to a gene: 10. CDR1 and CDR2 (germline): SEHNR, FQNEAQ (reference sequence). CDR3 DNA: TGTGCCAGCAGCCACATTGTTGGGGACAGCAATGAGCAGTTCTTC. Protein sequence: CASSHIVGDSNEQFF.

The V call is TRBV9, the J call TRBJ2-4, with a possible D match to TRBD2 (7 bases). This CDR3 is 17 amino acids long. Germline CDR1 is SGDLS and CDR2 is YYNGEE. The germline V and J ends were trimmed by 2 bases and 2 bases, with 17 bases remaining between them. The CDR3 reads CASSVEGGGKTKNIQYF. The CDR3 region has the DNA TGTGCCAGCAGCGTTGAAGGGGGGGGGAAAACCAAAAACATTCAGTACTTC.

The V gene is TRBV6-5, the J gene TRBJ1-2; 8 positions agree with TRBD1. In germline, CDR1 is MNHEY, CDR2 SVGAGI. CDR3 length equals 12 residues. Trimming cost V 5 bases and J 8 bases; bases outside gene matches: 4. The CDR3 sequence is CASSPQGGGYTF. CDR3 DNA: TGTGCCAGCAGTCCACAGGGGGGCGGCTACACCTTC.

The chain has TRBV27 and TRBJ2-7, with D possibly TRBD2 on 5 matching bases. This CDR3 comprises 14 residues. CDR1 and CDR2 (germline): MNHEY, SMNVEV (reference sequence). V lost 7 bases and J 6 bases, leaving 19 bases between the germline ends. The CDR3 DNA is TGTGCCAGCACCTCACTAGTCTTAGGTGGCGAGCAGTACTTC. Protein sequence: CASTSLVLGGEQYF.

The chain recombines TRBV7-9 with TRBJ1-4; tentative D call: TRBD1 (5 bases). The germline V and J ends were trimmed by 0 bases and 5 bases, with 16 bases remaining between them. Looked up from germline, CDR1 is SEHNR and CDR2 is FQNEAQ (reference sequence). The CDR3 is 17 residues long. The CDR3 nucleotides read TGTGCCAGCAGCTTAGCGGGCACAGGTGCTTTCAATGAAAAACTGTTTTTT. Protein: CASSLAGTGAFNEKLFF.

The chain recombines TRBV10-3 with TRBJ1-2; TRBD1 aligns across 8 bases. Germline V gene data show CDR1 as ENHRY and CDR2 as SYGVKD. The CDR3 is made up of 14 amino acids. Unmatched junction bases numbered 8, after V lost 4 bases and J lost 7 bases. The CDR3 is CAISATGQGSGYTF. The CDR3 DNA sequence: TGTGCCATCAGTGCAACAGGACAGGGTTCTGGCTACACCTTC.

This clone was detected only a few times. The chain joins TRBV5-1 to TRBJ1-1; perhaps TRBD1 as D (5 bases). CDR3 length: 16 residues. Germline V lookup: CDR1 SGHRS, CDR2 YFSETQ. Between the trimmed V and J ends, which lost 4 bases and 5 bases, there was a span of 21 bases. CDR3 residues: CASSLKMGGSSTEAFF. CDR3 nucleotide sequence: TGCGCCAGCAGCCTCAAAATGGGGGGTTCGTCGACTGAAGCTTTCTTT.

V and J are TRBV2 and TRBJ2-7; a possible D gene is TRBD1 (5 bases). This CDR3 comprises 14 residues. Trimming took off 3 bases at V and 6 bases at J, with 15 bases between the two ends. Germline assignment: CDR1 SNHLY and CDR2 FYNNEI. DNA for the CDR3: TGTGCCAGCAGTGAGGTCGGTAGAAGGGGCGAGCAGTACTTC. Residues: CASSEVGRRGEQYF.

V usage is TRBV27 and J usage is TRBJ1-2; 7 nucleotides line up with TRBD1. CDR3 length: 15 amino acids. CDR1 is MNHEY and CDR2 is SMNVEV in the germline V gene (reference sequence). V gave up 8 bases and J gave up 1 base; unmatched junction bases: 10. The CDR3 DNA sequence: TGTGCCAGCCCCCTGGGACAGCAGCTTAACTATGGCTACACCTTC. Translating gives CASPLGQQLNYGYTF.

The chain uses TRBV28 and TRBJ2-7, with TRBD2 matching 10 bases. With V trimmed by 6 bases and J by 2 bases, 10 bases remained unmatched. This CDR3 has 16 amino acids. Germline V gene sequence: CDR1 MDHEN, CDR2 SYDVKM. The CDR3 coding sequence is TGTGCCAGCAGGAGCGATGGACTAGCGGCCCCCTACGAGCAGTACTTC. Amino acid sequence: CASRSDGLAAPYEQYF.

The CDR3 sequence is CASTPRTDSYEQYF. CDR3 bases: TGCGCCAGCACCCCTCGGACAGATTCCTACGAGCAGTACTTC. V and J are TRBV5-1 and TRBJ2-7, with D possibly being TRBD1 (6 bases). This CDR3 has 14 residues. Germline CDR1 and CDR2: SGHRS and YFSETQ. V lost 6 bases to trimming and J lost 1 base, with 14 bases between them. Looking up the rest from reference TRBV5-1 and TRBJ2-7 gives the full variable domain: KAGVTQTPRYLIKTRGQQVTLSCSPISGHRSVSWYQQTPGQGLQFLFEYFSETQRNKGNFPGRFSGRQFSNSRSEMNVSTLELGDSALYLCASTPRTDSYEQYFGPGTRLTVT.

The chain couples TRBV7-8 to TRBJ1-4; D unclear. Trimming took 4 bases from V and 8 from J, leaving 14 bases between them. From germline, CDR1 is SGHVS and CDR2 FQNEAQ. The CDR3 is 14 residues long. The CDR3: CASSSGRGREKLFF. The CDR3 DNA follows: TGTGCCAGCAGCTCCGGCCGGGGTCGGGAAAAACTGTTTTTT.

This chain links TRBV7-9 with TRBJ1-4; D is unresolved. The CDR3 runs to 14 residues. CDR1 and CDR2 (germline): SEHNR, FQNEAQ (reference sequence). V lost 1 base and J 6 bases, leaving 9 bases between the germline ends. The CDR3 DNA sequence: TGTGCCAGCAGCTTAGGGCAGCGTGATGAAAAACTGTTTTTT. It translates to CASSLGQRDEKLFF.

The chain is built from TRBV28 and TRBJ2-7; D is ambiguous. CDR1 MDHEN and CDR2 SYDVKM come from the germline V gene. The CDR3 runs 11 residues. CDR3 sequence (DNA): TGTGGGGCAGCCACCTCCTACGAGCAGTACTTC. Translation gives CGAATSYEQYF.

This clone has a handful of counts. The gene calls are TRBV28 and TRBJ2-3, with 9 bases fitting TRBD1. This CDR3 is built from 16 residues. Trimming at V came to 5 bases and at J to 2 bases, leaving 8 bases not matched to a gene. Germline CDR1 MDHEN, CDR2 SYDVKM. In DNA form, the CDR3 reads TGTGCCAGCAGTACGACCGGGACAGGGAACACAGATACGCAGTATTTT. Translation gives CASSTTGTGNTDTQYF.

This chain uses TRBV27 with TRBJ2-7; possible D gene TRBD1, 5 bases. The V end lost 6 bases, the J end lost 3 bases, and 12 bases lay between the germline ends. Germline-derived CDR1 and CDR2 are MNHEY and SMNVEV (reference sequence). The CDR3 runs to 13 residues. Here the CDR3 DNA reads TGTGCCAGCAGAGGGGTTCCCAACTACGAGCAGTACTTC. As protein: CASRGVPNYEQYF.

In this sample, this clone turned up a few times. The V gene is TRBV30, the J gene TRBJ1-4, with D unclear. Germline values: CDR1 GTSNPN, CDR2 SVGIG (reference sequence). The germline V and J ends were trimmed by 0 bases and 0 bases, with 14 bases remaining between them. The CDR3 extends over 17 amino acids. In DNA form, the CDR3 reads TGTGCCTGGAGTGTTTGTCTCAGAATCTCAACTAATGAAAAACTGTTTTTT. Translated, it gives CAWSVCLRISTNEKLFF.

Concerning this clone: One end of the junction does not line up with germline, which may come from a read error. The chain links TRBV6-5 to TRBJ1-5; no firm D call. Germline V gene sequence: CDR1 MNHEY, CDR2 SVGAGI. This CDR3 has 15 residues. The CDR3 DNA reads TGTGCCAGCAGTTACAGCGCACAAAGCAATCAGCCCCAGAATTTT. This gives the protein CASSYSAQSNQPQNF.

A single count supports this clone. The V call is TRBV7-6, the J call TRBJ2-7; TRBD1 agrees at 7 bases. Germline assignment: CDR1 SGHVS and CDR2 FNYEAQ. V lost 10 bases and J lost 0; bases outside the gene matches: 6. The CDR3 loop spans 13 amino acids. CDR3 in DNA: TGTGCCAAAACAGGGGATAGCTCCTACGAGCAGTACTTC. Protein: CAKTGDSSYEQYF.

The V call is TRBV7-2, the J call TRBJ2-1, with D perhaps matching TRBD2 (6 bases). V was clipped by 5 bases and J by 6 bases, with 17 bases between them. This CDR3 contains 15 residues. CDR1 and CDR2 (germline): SGHTA, FQGNSA. This CDR3 is CASSPHGSVGNEQFF. As DNA, the CDR3 is TGTGCCAGCAGCCCCCACGGGAGTGTAGGCAATGAGCAGTTCTTC.

This chain joins TRBV9 and TRBJ2-3; 8 nucleotides agree with TRBD1. The CDR3 has 14 residues. The V gene's germline CDR1 is SGDLS and CDR2 YYNGEE. V lost 6 bases and J lost 2; bases outside the gene matches: 5. CDR3 loop: CASNPDRVTDTQYF. The CDR3, as DNA: TGTGCCAGCAATCCGGACAGGGTCACAGATACGCAGTATTTT.

CDR3 sequence reads: CSERSGGSYGYTF. In DNA, the CDR3 is TGCAGCGAGCGGTCGGGGGGAAGCTATGGCTACACCTTC. The chain joins TRBV29-1 to TRBJ1-2; maybe TRBD1 (5 bases). The germline CDR1 and CDR2 sequences are SQVTM and ANQGSEA. Trimming took off 7 bases at V and 4 bases at J, with 16 bases between the two ends. The CDR3 length is 13 residues.

The rearrangement links TRBV27 to TRBJ1-5; possible D gene TRBD1, 5 bases. Germline V gene data show CDR1 as MNHEY and CDR2 as SMNVEV (reference sequence). The CDR3 contains 15 residues. The V and J ends lost 2 bases and 0 bases respectively, with 8 bases between them. The CDR3, as DNA: TGTGCCAGCAGTTTAAACAGGAATAGCAATCAGCCCCAGCATTTT. It specifies CASSLNRNSNQPQHF.